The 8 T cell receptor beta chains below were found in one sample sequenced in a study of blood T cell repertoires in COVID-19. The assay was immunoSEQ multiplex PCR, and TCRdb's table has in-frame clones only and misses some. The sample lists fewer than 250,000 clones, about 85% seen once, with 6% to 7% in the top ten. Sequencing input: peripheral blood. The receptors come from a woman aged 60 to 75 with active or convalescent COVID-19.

This CDR3 reads CASKGGGHPSTDTQYF. The DNA for the CDR3 is TGTGCCAGTAAGGGAGGAGGGCACCCTAGCACAGATACGCAGTATTTT. The chain is built from TRBV19 and TRBJ2-3, with D perhaps TRBD2 (6 bases). V was pared by 7 bases and J by 0 bases, with 17 bases between. The CDR3 consists of 16 residues. Germline CDR1 reads LNHDA; CDR2 reads SQIVND (reference sequence).

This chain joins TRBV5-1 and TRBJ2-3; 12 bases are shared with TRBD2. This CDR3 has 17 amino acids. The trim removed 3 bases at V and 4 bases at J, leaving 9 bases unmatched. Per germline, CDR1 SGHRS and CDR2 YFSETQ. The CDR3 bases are TGCGCCAGCAGCTCGGGGGCTAGCGGGAGGGCCCCAGATACGCAGTATTTT. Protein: CASSSGASGRAPDTQYF.

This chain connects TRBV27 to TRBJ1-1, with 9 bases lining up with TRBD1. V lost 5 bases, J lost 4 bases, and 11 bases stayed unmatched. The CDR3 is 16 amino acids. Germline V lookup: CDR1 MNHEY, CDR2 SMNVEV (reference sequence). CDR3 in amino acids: CASSTTPGQGITEAFF. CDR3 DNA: TGTGCCAGCAGTACAACCCCGGGACAGGGAATCACTGAAGCTTTCTTT.

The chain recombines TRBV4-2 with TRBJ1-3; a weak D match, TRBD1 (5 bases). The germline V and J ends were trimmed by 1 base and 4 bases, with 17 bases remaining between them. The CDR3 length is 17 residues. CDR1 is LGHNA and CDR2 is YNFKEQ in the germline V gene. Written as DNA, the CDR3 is TGTGCCAGCAGCCAAGCCTCACCTGGATCAGGGGGAAACACCATATATTTT. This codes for CASSQASPGSGGNTIYF.

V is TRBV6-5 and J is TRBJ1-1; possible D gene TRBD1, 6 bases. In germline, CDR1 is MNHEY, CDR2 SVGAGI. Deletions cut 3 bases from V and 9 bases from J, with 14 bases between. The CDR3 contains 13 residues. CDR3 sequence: CASSYNRVAQAFF. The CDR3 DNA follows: TGTGCCAGCAGTTATAACAGGGTCGCCCAAGCTTTCTTT.

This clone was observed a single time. The chain's CDR3 is CASSEGTGLNEKLFF. The CDR3 region has the DNA TGTGCCAGCAGTGAAGGGACAGGATTGAATGAAAAACTGTTTTTT. V is TRBV6-1 and J is TRBJ1-4; 7 bases are shared with TRBD1. Germline assignment: CDR1 MNHNS and CDR2 SASEGT. The length of the CDR3 is 15 residues. V was clipped by 1 base and J by 5 bases; unmatched bases: 4.

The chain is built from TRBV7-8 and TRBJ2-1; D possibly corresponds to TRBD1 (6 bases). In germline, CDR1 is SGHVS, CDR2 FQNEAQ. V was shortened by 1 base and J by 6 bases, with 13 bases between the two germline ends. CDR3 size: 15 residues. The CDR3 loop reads CASSLVAEGGNEQFF. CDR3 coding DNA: TGTGCCAGCAGCTTAGTGGCGGAAGGGGGCAATGAGCAGTTCTTC. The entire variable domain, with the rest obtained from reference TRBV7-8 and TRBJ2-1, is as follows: GAGVSQSPRYKVAKRGQDVALRCDPISGHVSLFWYQQALGQGPEFLTYFQNEAQLDKSGLPSDRFFAERPEGSVSTLKIQRTQQEDSAVYLCASSLVAEGGNEQFFGPGTRLTVL.

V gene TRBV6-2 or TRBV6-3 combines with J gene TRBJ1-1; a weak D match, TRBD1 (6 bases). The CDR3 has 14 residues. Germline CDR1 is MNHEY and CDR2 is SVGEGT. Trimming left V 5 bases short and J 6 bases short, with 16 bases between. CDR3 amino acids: CASSKHNRDAEAFF. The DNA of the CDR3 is TGTGCCAGCAGTAAGCATAACAGGGACGCTGAAGCTTTCTTT.